One sample yielded the 13 T cell receptor beta chains listed below, sequenced in a study of technical replicates of blood from several donors. This table comes from immunoSEQ multiplex PCR, and its TCRdb copy is limited to in-frame clones, with some not included. The sample consists of 70,000 to 95,000 clones, approximately 96% of them appearing once. Specimen: T cells isolated from PBMCs. The receptors here all came from a human donor in good health.

Note on this clone: One end of the junction does not line up with germline, which may come from a read error. The chain uses TRBV7-7 and TRBJ2-7, with 9 bases that match TRBD1. CDR1 and CDR2 from the germline V gene are SSHAT and FNYEAQ (reference sequence). The CDR3 spans 15 residues. The CDR3 sequence: CASSFGQGSTYEQYF. The CDR3 DNA follows: TGTGCTAGCAGCTTCGGACAGGGGTCGACCTACGAGCAGTACTTC.

The rearrangement links TRBV5-4 to TRBJ2-7; possible D gene TRBD2, 6 bases. The V end lost 4 bases, the J end lost 5 bases, and 25 bases lay between the germline ends. Germline-derived CDR1 and CDR2 are SGHNT and YYREEE (reference sequence). This CDR3 comprises 17 residues. The CDR3 loop reads CASSGVSGPPSRNEQYF. The CDR3 nucleotides are TGTGCCAGCAGCGGGGTAAGCGGGCCACCTTCAAGGAACGAGCAGTACTTC.

This chain connects TRBV4-3 to TRBJ2-4, with 7 bases identical to TRBD1. Trimming removed 0 bases from V and 6 bases from J; junction bases left unmatched: 2. CDR1 is LGHNA and CDR2 is YSLEER in the germline V gene. The CDR3 extends over 14 amino acids. CDR3 protein: CASSQEGQRNIQYF. In DNA form, the CDR3 reads TGCGCCAGCAGCCAAGAGGGACAGCGAAACATTCAGTACTTC.

The gene calls are TRBV25-1 and TRBJ1-1; 7 bases match TRBD1. The germline gives CDR1 MGHDK, CDR2 SYGVNS. This CDR3 spans 14 amino acids. With 3 bases clipped from V and 5 bases from J, the junction kept 6 bases outside the gene matches. The CDR3 protein is CASSEVGGRTEAFF. Here the CDR3 DNA reads TGTGCCAGCAGTGAGGTAGGGGGCAGGACTGAAGCTTTCTTT.

The V gene is TRBV9, the J gene TRBJ2-5, with a tentative D call TRBD2 (6 bases). In germline, CDR1 is SGDLS, CDR2 YYNGEE. The CDR3 is made up of 16 amino acids. The V and J ends lost 3 bases and 4 bases respectively, with 19 bases between them. The chain's CDR3 is CASSDGGNLIGETQYF. The DNA of the CDR3 is TGTGCCAGCAGCGACGGAGGGAACTTGATTGGAGAGACCCAGTACTTC.

The chain uses TRBV5-4 and TRBJ2-3, with 10 bases identical to TRBD2. The CDR3 totals 15 residues. The trim removed 3 bases at V and 7 bases at J, leaving 8 bases unmatched. The germline CDR1 and CDR2 sequences are SGHNT and YYREEE (reference sequence). CDR3 in amino acids: CASSSQAGGRYTQYF. The CDR3 DNA follows: TGTGCCAGCAGCTCTCAAGCGGGAGGGCGGTATACGCAGTATTTT. The complete variable domain, with remaining parts taken from reference TRBV5-4 and TRBJ2-3, reads ETGVTQSPTHLIKTRGQQVTLRCSSQSGHNTVSWYQQALGQGPQFIFQYYREEENGRGNFPPRFSGLQFPNYSSELNVNALELDDSALYLCASSSQAGGRYTQYFGPGTRLTVL.

The count of this clone is one. Sequence at one end of the junction differs from germline and may be a read error. V usage is TRBV11-2 and J usage is TRBJ2-7, with TRBD2 identical over 10 bases. There are 16 residues in the CDR3. Germline loops: CDR1 SGHAT, CDR2 FQNNGV. The CDR3 DNA reads as TGTGCCGGCAGCTTAGTTGGAGCGGGAGGGCGAGACGAGCAGTACTTC. As protein: CAGSLVGAGGRDEQYF.

The chain recombines TRBV7-9 with TRBJ1-1; TRBD1 might be the D (5 bases). V shed 6 bases and J shed 0 bases, with 11 bases lying between them. The CDR3 runs 14 residues. CDR1 and CDR2 from the germline V gene are SEHNR and FQNEAQ (reference sequence). CDR3 coding DNA: TGTGCCAGCAGTCGACAGAGCATGAACACTGAAGCTTTCTTT. Translated, it gives CASSRQSMNTEAFF.

This chain joins TRBV28 and TRBJ1-1; D may be TRBD1 (6 bases). This CDR3 contains 16 residues. V lost 5 bases to trimming and J lost 1 base, with 17 bases between them. Looked up from germline, CDR1 is MDHEN and CDR2 is SYDVKM. CDR3 in DNA: TGTGCCAGCAGTGAAATGCAGGGGAGGGGGAACACTGAAGCTTTCTTT. It encodes CASSEMQGRGNTEAFF. Full variable domain (outside the CDR3, taken from reference TRBV28 and TRBJ1-1): DVKVTQSSRYLVKRTGEKVFLECVQDMDHENMFWYRQDPGLGLRLIYFSYDVKMKEKGDIPEGYSVSREKKERFSLILESASTNQTSMYLCASSEMQGRGNTEAFFGQGTRLTVV.

V usage is TRBV6-4 and J usage is TRBJ2-1, with 10 bases matching TRBD2. Trimming removed 2 bases from V and 8 bases from J; junction bases left unmatched: 6. The CDR3 has 15 amino acids. Germline V gene sequence: CDR1 MRHNA, CDR2 SNTAGT. The CDR3 protein is CASSDPLAGDHEQFF. The DNA of the CDR3 is TGTGCCAGCAGTGACCCCCTAGCGGGAGATCATGAGCAGTTCTTC.

The V gene is TRBV9, the J gene TRBJ2-1; D is perhaps TRBD2 (6 bases). The germline gives CDR1 SGDLS, CDR2 YYNGEE. V lost 2 bases to trimming and J lost 2 bases, with 11 bases between them. This CDR3 has 15 residues. The CDR3 loop reads CASSVSGRAYNEQFF. The CDR3 region has the DNA TGTGCCAGCAGCGTTAGCGGACGAGCCTACAATGAGCAGTTCTTC.

This chain connects TRBV5-6 to TRBJ2-7; weak D call: TRBD1 (5 bases). Germline CDR1 reads SGHDT; CDR2 reads YYEEEE. The CDR3 has 13 amino acids. V lost 6 bases and J 0 bases, leaving 10 bases between the germline ends. The CDR3 DNA follows: TGTGCCAGCACTATGACAGTCTCCTACGAGCAGTACTTC. It translates to CASTMTVSYEQYF.

The J gene is TRBJ1-3, the V gene TRBV4-2; D is perhaps TRBD1 (5 bases). Germline values: CDR1 LGHNA, CDR2 YNFKEQ. The CDR3 is 16 amino acids. V was cut by 4 bases and J by 0 bases, with 13 bases left in between. The DNA for the CDR3 is TGTGCCAGCAGCCCTCCTGGGGGGGGCTCTGGAAACACCATATATTTT. This codes for CASSPPGGGSGNTIYF.